The 20 T cell receptor beta chains given below trace back to one sample, sequenced in a study of naive and memory T cell subsets. An oligonucleotide containing a UMI was ligated to the 3' end of TCR cDNA. Ligated cDNA underwent four rounds of PCR with nested alpha and beta constant region primers and SP2. From the UMI-ligation and nested PCR reads, TCRdb called clonotypes with MiXCR, one entry per CDR3 protein. Of some 25,000 distinct CDR3 sequences in the sample, over 4% are singletons; the top ten hold around 7.4%. Sequencing used blood. The receptors were sampled from an adult in good health.

This clonotype was observed a few times. The chain recombines TRBV7-2 with TRBJ2-2; 9 nucleotides match TRBD1. V shed 0 bases, J shed 6 bases, and the junction held 5 bases outside the gene matches. The CDR3 contains 16 residues. Germline CDR1 SGHTA, CDR2 FQGNSA. The CDR3 sequence is CASSLAGQGNAGELFF. CDR3 nucleotides: TGTGCCAGCAGCTTAGCGGGACAGGGTAATGCCGGGGAGCTGTTTTTT.

This clonotype turned up a few times. The genes are TRBV14 and TRBJ2-2; D gene uncertain. The V end lost 6 bases, the J end lost 0 bases, and 8 bases lay between the germline ends. Per germline, CDR1 SGHDN and CDR2 FVKESK. The CDR3 covers 14 residues. CDR3 residues: CASRGSPNTGELFF. In DNA, the CDR3 is TGTGCCAGCAGAGGATCCCCGAACACCGGGGAGCTGTTTTTT.

By share, this clonotype counts as large. The chain joins TRBV29-1 to TRBJ2-2; D gene unclear. Germline CDR1 reads SQVTM; CDR2 reads ANQGSEA. The CDR3 runs 14 residues. Trimming removed 5 bases at V and 2 bases at J, with 12 bases between. The CDR3 nucleotides are TGCAGCGTTCAAGGAGCAGGCAACACCGGGGAGCTGTTTTTT. Protein sequence: CSVQGAGNTGELFF.

This clonotype showed up many times. The CDR3 loop is CSVVLGAGGEQYF. For the CDR3, the DNA is TGCAGCGTTGTTTTGGGGGCGGGAGGCGAGCAGTACTTC. This chain connects TRBV29-1 to TRBJ2-7; 8 bases agree with TRBD2. V shed 4 bases, J shed 6 bases, and the junction held 8 bases outside the gene matches. Germline V lookup: CDR1 SQVTM, CDR2 ANQGSEA. The CDR3 runs 13 residues.

The sample holds many counts of this clonotype. The genes are TRBV11-1 and TRBJ2-1; 14 positions agree with TRBD2. Per the germline V gene, CDR1 is SGHAT and CDR2 is FQDESV (reference sequence). This CDR3 has 17 amino acids. The V gene end was trimmed by 5 bases and the J gene end by 9 bases; junction bases not matched to a gene: 12. DNA for the CDR3: TGTGCCAGCAGCCCAGGGGGGACTAGCGGGAGTATCGGTGAGCAGTTCTTC. This codes for CASSPGGTSGSIGEQFF. Variable domain in full (rest from reference TRBV11-1 and TRBJ2-1): EAEVAQSPRYKITEKSQAVAFWCDPISGHATLYWYRQILGQGPELLVQFQDESVVDDSQLPKDRFSAERLKGVDSTLKIQPAELGDSAMYLCASSPGGTSGSIGEQFFGPGTRLTVL.

The J gene is TRBJ2-1, the V gene TRBV7-2, with 14 bases that match TRBD2. Germline CDR1 and CDR2: SGHTA and FQGNSA. V lost 0 bases to trimming and J lost 6 bases; unmatched junction nucleotides: 4. CDR3 length: 17 amino acids. The CDR3 DNA sequence: TGTGCCAGCAGCTTAGCCGGGACTAGCGGGAGAGTCAATGAGCAGTTCTTC. Translated: CASSLAGTSGRVNEQFF.

On this clonotype: Being one base from a much bigger clone, this may be a read error. The chain couples TRBV30 to TRBJ1-6; possibly TRBD1 for D (5 bases). The CDR3 length is 15 residues. Germline V gene lookup returns CDR1 GTSNPN and CDR2 SVGIG (reference sequence). This CDR3 is CVWTSLSRWSSPLHF. The DNA of the CDR3 is TGTGTCTGGACATCCTTGAGTAGGTGGAGTTCACCCCTCCACTTT.

This clonotype was observed at least ten times. The rearrangement links TRBV19 to TRBJ1-5; D is possibly TRBD1 (5 bases). Deletions cut 7 bases from V and 1 base from J, with 17 bases between. Germline V CDR1 and CDR2: LNHDA, SQIVND (reference sequence). The CDR3 spans 16 residues. The CDR3 sequence: CASNGGRSRSNQPQHF. DNA of the CDR3: TGTGCCAGTAATGGGGGACGGTCACGGAGCAATCAGCCCCAGCATTTT. The full variable domain, in which reference TRBV19 and TRBJ1-5 provide the parts outside the CDR3, is DGGITQSPKYLFRKEGQNVTLSCEQNLNHDAMYWYRQDPGQGLRLIYYSQIVNDFQKGDIAEGYSVSREKKESFPLTVTSAQKNPTAFYLCASNGGRSRSNQPQHFGDGTRLSIL.

At least ten counts were recorded for this clonotype. V is TRBV5-1 and J is TRBJ1-3, with 7 bases matching TRBD1. After removal of 7 bases from V and 6 bases from J, the junction contained 7 bases not matched to a gene. Germline loops: CDR1 SGHRS, CDR2 YFSETQ. The CDR3 totals 13 residues. The CDR3 DNA is TGCGCCAGCCGCGGGACAGCAGTAAACACCATATATTTT. Amino acid sequence: CASRGTAVNTIYF. The whole variable domain, remainder taken from reference TRBV5-1 and TRBJ1-3, is KAGVTQTPRYLIKTRGQQVTLSCSPISGHRSVSWYQQTPGQGLQFLFEYFSETQRNKGNFPGRFSGRQFSNSRSEMNVSTLELGDSALYLCASRGTAVNTIYFGEGSWLTVV.

This chain joins TRBV6-5 and TRBJ2-1; 12 bases align to TRBD2. This CDR3 region has 17 residues. Germline V lookup: CDR1 MNHEY, CDR2 SVGAGI. Trimming removed 0 bases from V and 9 bases from J; junction bases left unmatched: 9. The CDR3 protein is CASSYSNRGLAGVEQFF. The DNA of the CDR3 is TGTGCCAGCAGTTACTCGAATAGGGGACTAGCGGGCGTTGAGCAGTTCTTC.

This clonotype appeared many times. The genes are TRBV7-9 and TRBJ2-5; perhaps TRBD2 as D (7 bases). The V end was cut by 4 bases, the J end by 1 base, with 16 bases between. The CDR3 runs 16 residues. Germline loops: CDR1 SEHNR, CDR2 FQNEAQ (reference sequence). The CDR3 loop is CASSSRGGTPQETQYF. CDR3 DNA sequence: TGTGCCAGCAGCTCGAGGGGGGGGACACCCCAAGAGACCCAGTACTTC.

This clonotype was picked up a small number of times. The chain couples TRBV7-8 to TRBJ1-1; 8 bases fit TRBD1. The CDR3 is made up of 15 amino acids. Germline CDR1 reads SGHVS; CDR2 reads FQNEAQ. The V and J ends lost 3 bases and 1 base, in that order; junction bases with no gene match: 4. The CDR3 coding sequence is TGTGCCAGCAGCTTTGGCAGGGGGCCGAACACTGAAGCTTTCTTT. It codes for CASSFGRGPNTEAFF. The full variable domain, in which reference TRBV7-8 and TRBJ1-1 provide the parts outside the CDR3, is GAGVSQSPRYKVAKRGQDVALRCDPISGHVSLFWYQQALGQGPEFLTYFQNEAQLDKSGLPSDRFFAERPEGSVSTLKIQRTQQEDSAVYLCASSFGRGPNTEAFFGQGTRLTVV.

The table lists this clonotype with a few counts. The CDR3 spells CSAIDSGTSTDTQYF. The DNA for the CDR3 is TGCAGTGCTATCGATAGCGGGACGAGCACAGATACGCAGTATTTT. V usage is TRBV20-1 and J usage is TRBJ2-3; 8 bases agree with TRBD2. Germline assignment: CDR1 DFQATT and CDR2 SNEGSKA (reference sequence). The ends lost 4 bases at V and 0 bases at J; junction bases unmatched: 6. The CDR3 length is 15 residues.

This clonotype appeared many times. The chain is built from TRBV6-1 and TRBJ1-6; D remains ambiguous. CDR1 and CDR2 (germline): MNHNS, SASEGT. This CDR3 has 14 residues. The V and J ends lost 3 bases and 6 bases respectively, with 9 bases between them. The CDR3, as DNA: TGTGCCAGCAGTGATCTCAGCTTTAATTCACCCCTCCACTTT. Protein: CASSDLSFNSPLHF.

This clonotype was detected a few times. Germline and junction disagree at one end, which may indicate a read error. The V gene is TRBV6-2 or TRBV6-3, the J gene TRBJ1-2; a weak D match, TRBD1 (5 bases). This CDR3 comprises 13 residues. CDR1 is MNHEY, CDR2 SVGEGT, per germline. The CDR3 reads CASSPVPGSGDTF. The CDR3 region has the DNA TGTGCCAGCAGTCCGGTTCCAGGGAGTGGCGACACCTTC.

This clonotype was picked up many times. V is TRBV6-5 and J is TRBJ2-1, with D hard to call. Per the germline V gene, CDR1 is MNHEY and CDR2 is SVGAGI. The V and J ends lost 8 bases and 5 bases respectively, with 13 bases between them. The CDR3 runs 13 residues. CDR3 sequence reads: CASSTRRHNEQFF. The CDR3 DNA reads TGTGCCAGCTCTACCAGGAGACACAATGAGCAGTTCTTC.

Notes on this clonotype: Since a much larger clone is just one base distant, this may be a read error. The V and J genes are TRBV9 and TRBJ2-1, with TRBD2 matching 11 bases. The CDR3 is 16 amino acids. CDR1 is SGDLS and CDR2 is YYNGEE in the germline V gene. V trimming: 4 bases; J trimming: 3 bases; junction bases outside the gene matches: 6. In DNA, the CDR3 is TGTGCCAGCAGCACCGGGACTAGCGGTCTCTACAATGAGCAGTTCTTC. This codes for CASSTGTSGLYNEQFF.

This clonotype was counted at least ten times. V is TRBV4-3 and J is TRBJ2-1; 10 nucleotides match TRBD1. The CDR3 consists of 15 residues. Trimming took 4 bases from V and 4 from J; bases not matched to a gene: 4. Germline values: CDR1 LGHNA, CDR2 YSLEER. CDR3 nucleotide sequence: TGCGCCAGCAGCCGAGGGGACAGGGGTTACAATGAGCAGTTCTTC. Its translation is CASSRGDRGYNEQFF.

The genes are TRBV7-9 and TRBJ2-7; D gene ambiguous. V lost 5 bases to trimming and J lost 6 bases, with 17 bases between them. Per the germline V gene, CDR1 is SEHNR and CDR2 is FQNEAQ (reference sequence). The CDR3 consists of 14 residues. The CDR3 DNA reads TGTGCCAGCAGCCATATCAGCGACCGATCCGAGCAGTACTTC. As protein: CASSHISDRSEQYF.

This clonotype was counted many times. V is TRBV6-1 and J is TRBJ2-7; 7 nucleotides align to TRBD1. V was pared by 6 bases and J by 5 bases, with 7 bases of the junction left unmatched. The CDR3 is 13 residues long. Germline V lookup: CDR1 MNHNS, CDR2 SASEGT. This CDR3 reads CASRNRGTNEQYF. The CDR3 coding sequence is TGTGCCAGCAGGAACAGGGGTACCAACGAGCAGTACTTC.